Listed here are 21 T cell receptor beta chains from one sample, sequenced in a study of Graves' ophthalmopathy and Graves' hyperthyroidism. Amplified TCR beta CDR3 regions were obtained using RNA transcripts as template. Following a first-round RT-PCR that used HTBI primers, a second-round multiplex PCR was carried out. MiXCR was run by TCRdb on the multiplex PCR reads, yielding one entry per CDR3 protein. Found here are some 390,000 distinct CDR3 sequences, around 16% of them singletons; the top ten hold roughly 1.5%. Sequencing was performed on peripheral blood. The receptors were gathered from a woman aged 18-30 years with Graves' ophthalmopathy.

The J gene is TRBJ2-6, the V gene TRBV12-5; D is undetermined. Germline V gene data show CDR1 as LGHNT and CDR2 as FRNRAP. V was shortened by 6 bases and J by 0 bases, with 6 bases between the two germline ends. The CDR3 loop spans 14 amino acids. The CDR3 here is CASGPRSGANVLTF. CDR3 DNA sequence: TGTGCTAGTGGCCCGCGCTCTGGGGCCAACGTCCTGACTTTC.

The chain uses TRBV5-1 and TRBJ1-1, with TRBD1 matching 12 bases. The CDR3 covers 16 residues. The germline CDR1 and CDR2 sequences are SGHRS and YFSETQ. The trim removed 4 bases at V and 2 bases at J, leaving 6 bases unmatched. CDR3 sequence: CASSRGQGASNTEAFF. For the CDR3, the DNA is TGCGCCAGCAGCAGGGGACAGGGGGCGAGTAACACTGAAGCTTTCTTT.

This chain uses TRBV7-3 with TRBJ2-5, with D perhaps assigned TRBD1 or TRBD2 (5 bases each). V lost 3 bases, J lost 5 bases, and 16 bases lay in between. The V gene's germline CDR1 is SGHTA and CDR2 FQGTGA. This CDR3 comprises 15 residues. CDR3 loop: CASSFDSGPGETQYF. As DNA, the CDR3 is TGTGCCAGCAGCTTCGACAGCGGTCCCGGGGAGACCCAGTACTTC.

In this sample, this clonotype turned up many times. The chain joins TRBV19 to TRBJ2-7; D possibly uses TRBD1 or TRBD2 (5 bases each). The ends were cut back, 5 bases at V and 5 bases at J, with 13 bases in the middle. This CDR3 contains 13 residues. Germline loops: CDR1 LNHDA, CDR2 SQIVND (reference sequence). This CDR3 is CASSGDLDHEQYF. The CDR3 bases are TGTGCCAGTAGTGGGGACCTGGACCACGAGCAGTACTTC.

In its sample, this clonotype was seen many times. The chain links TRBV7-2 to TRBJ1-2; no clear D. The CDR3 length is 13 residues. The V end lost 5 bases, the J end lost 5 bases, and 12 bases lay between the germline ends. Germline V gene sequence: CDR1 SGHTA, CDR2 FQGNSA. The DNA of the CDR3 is TGTGCCAGCAGCCCGCCCGTTAGTTATGGCTACACCTTC. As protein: CASSPPVSYGYTF.

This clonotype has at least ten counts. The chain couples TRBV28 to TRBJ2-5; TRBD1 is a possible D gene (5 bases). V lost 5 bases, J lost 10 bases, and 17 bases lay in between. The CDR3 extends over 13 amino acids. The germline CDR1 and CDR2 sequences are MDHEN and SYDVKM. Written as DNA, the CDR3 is TGTGCCAGCAGTCCCCCCGCAGGGAAGGACCAGTACTTC. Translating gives CASSPPAGKDQYF.

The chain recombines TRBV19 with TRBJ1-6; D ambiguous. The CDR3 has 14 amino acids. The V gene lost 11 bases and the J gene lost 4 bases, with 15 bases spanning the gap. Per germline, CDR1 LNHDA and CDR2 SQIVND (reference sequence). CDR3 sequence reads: CASHSGQYNSPLHF. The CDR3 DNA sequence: TGTGCCTCACACTCCGGGCAGTATAATTCACCCCTCCACTTT.

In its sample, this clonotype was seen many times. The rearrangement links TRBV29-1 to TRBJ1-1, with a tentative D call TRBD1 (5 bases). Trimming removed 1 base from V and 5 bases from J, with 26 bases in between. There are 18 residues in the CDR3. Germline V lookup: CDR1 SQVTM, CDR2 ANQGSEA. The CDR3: CSVEGISLGPLKGTEAFF. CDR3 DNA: TGCAGCGTTGAAGGTATAAGTCTGGGGCCACTTAAAGGGACTGAAGCTTTCTTT. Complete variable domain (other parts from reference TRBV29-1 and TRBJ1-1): SAVISQKPSRDICQRGTSLTIQCQVDSQVTMMFWYRQQPGQSLTLIATANQGSEATYESGFVIDKFPISRPNLTFSTLTVSNMSPEDSSIYLCSVEGISLGPLKGTEAFFGQGTRLTVV.

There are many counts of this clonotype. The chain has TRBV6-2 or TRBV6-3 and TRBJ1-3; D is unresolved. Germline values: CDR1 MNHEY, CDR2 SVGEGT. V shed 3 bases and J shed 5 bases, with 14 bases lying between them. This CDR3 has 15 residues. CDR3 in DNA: TGTGCCAGCAGTTATTTGGACCGACTAAGAAACACCATATATTTT. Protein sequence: CASSYLDRLRNTIYF.

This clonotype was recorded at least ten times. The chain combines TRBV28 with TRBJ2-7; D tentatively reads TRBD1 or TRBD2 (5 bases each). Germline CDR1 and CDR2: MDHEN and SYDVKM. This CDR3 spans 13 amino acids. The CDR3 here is CATGRTHRGEQYF. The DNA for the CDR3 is TGTGCTACAGGACGGACCCACCGGGGTGAGCAGTACTTC. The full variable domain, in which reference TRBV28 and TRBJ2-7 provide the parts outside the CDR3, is DVKVTQSSRYLVKRTGEKVFLECVQDMDHENMFWYRQDPGLGLRLIYFSYDVKMKEKGDIPEGYSVSREKKERFSLILESASTNQTSMYLCATGRTHRGEQYFGPGTRLTVT.

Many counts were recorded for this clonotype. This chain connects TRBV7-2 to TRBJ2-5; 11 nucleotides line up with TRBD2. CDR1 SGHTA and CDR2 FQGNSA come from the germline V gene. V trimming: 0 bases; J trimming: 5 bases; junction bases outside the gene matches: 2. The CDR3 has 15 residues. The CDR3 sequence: CASSLARLAGETQYF. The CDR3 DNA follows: TGTGCCAGCAGCTTAGCTCGACTAGCGGGGGAGACCCAGTACTTC.

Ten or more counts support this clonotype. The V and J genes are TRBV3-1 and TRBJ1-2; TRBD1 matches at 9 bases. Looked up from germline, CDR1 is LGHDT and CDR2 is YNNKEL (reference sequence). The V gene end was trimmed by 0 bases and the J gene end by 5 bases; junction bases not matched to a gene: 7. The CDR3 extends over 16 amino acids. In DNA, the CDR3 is TGTGCCAGCAGCCAAGATCGGGGACAGGGTTGGTATGGCTACACCTTC. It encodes CASSQDRGQGWYGYTF.

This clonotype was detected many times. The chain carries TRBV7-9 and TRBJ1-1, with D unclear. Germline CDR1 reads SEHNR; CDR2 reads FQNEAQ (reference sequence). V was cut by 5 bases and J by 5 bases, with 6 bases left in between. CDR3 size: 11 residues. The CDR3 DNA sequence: TGTGCCAGCAGCGCAAGGACTGAAGCTTTCTTT. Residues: CASSARTEAFF.

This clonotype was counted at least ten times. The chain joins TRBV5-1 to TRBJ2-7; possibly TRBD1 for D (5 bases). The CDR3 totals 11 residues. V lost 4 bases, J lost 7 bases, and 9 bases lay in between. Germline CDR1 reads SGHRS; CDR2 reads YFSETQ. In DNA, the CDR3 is TGCGCCAGCAGCGGTGACAGAGAGCAGTACTTC. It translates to CASSGDREQYF.

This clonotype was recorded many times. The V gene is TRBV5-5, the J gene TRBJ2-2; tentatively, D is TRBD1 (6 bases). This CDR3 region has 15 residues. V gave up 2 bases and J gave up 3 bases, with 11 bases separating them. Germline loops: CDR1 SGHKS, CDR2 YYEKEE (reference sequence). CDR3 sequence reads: CASSLGGLDTGELFF. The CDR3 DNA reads TGTGCCAGCAGCTTAGGGGGTTTGGACACCGGGGAGCTGTTTTTT.

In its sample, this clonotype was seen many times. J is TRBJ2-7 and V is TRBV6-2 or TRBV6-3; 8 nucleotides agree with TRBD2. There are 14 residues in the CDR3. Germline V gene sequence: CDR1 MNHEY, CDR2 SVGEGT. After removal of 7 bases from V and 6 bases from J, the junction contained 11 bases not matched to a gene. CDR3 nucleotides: TGTGCCAGCACCAAAGCGGGGGTAATCGGCGAGCAGTACTTC. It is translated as CASTKAGVIGEQYF.

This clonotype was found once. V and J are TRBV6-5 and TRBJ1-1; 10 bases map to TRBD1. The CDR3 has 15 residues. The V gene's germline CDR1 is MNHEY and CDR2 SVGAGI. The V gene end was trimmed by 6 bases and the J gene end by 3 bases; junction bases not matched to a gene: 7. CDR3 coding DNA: TGTGCCAGCAGATACCGGACAGGGGGGGACACTGAAGCTTTCTTT. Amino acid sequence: CASRYRTGGDTEAFF.

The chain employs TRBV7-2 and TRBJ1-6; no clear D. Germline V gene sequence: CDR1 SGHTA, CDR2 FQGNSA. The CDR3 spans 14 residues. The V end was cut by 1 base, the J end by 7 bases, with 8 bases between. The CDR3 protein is CASSLGIGNSPLHF. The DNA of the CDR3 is TGTGCCAGCAGCTTAGGGATTGGCAATTCACCCCTCCACTTT.

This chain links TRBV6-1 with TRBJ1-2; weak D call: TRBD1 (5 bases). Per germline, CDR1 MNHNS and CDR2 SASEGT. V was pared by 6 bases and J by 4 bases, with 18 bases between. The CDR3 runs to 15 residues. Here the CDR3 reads CASSPGRTIVYGYTF. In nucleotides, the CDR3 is TGTGCCAGCAGCCCGGGACGTACCATCGTCTATGGCTACACCTTC.

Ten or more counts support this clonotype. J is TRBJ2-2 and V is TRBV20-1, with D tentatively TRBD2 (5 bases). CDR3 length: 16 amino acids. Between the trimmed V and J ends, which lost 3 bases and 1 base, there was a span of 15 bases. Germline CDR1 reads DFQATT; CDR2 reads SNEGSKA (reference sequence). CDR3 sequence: CSARFGVTLNTGELFF. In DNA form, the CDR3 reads TGCAGTGCTAGGTTCGGGGTGACACTGAACACCGGGGAGCTGTTTTTT.

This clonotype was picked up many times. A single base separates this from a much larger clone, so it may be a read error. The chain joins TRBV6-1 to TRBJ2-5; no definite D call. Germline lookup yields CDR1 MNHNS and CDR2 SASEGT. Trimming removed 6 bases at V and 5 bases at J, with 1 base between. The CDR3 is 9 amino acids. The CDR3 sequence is CASRETQYF. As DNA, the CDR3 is TGTGCCAGCAGGGAGACCCAGTACTTC.